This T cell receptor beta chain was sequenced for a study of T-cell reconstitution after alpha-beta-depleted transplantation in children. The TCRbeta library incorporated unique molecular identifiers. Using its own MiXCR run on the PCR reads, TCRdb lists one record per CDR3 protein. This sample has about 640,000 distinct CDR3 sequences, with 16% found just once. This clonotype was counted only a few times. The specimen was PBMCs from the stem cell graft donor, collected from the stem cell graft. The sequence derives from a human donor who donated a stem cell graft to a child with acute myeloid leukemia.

The CDR3 sequence is CSVGQKKAANVLTF. The CDR3 nucleotides read TGCAGCGTTGGGCAGAAAAAGGCAGCCAACGTCCTGACTTTC. The chain couples TRBV29-1 to TRBJ2-6; D gene uncertain. This CDR3 is built from 14 residues. Germline V CDR1 and CDR2: SQVTM, ANQGSEA. Trimming removed 4 bases from V and 7 bases from J, with 14 bases in between.